This TCR beta chain was identified in a study of blood T cell repertoires in COVID-19. The V end was cut by 1 base, the J end by 1 base, with 5 bases between. Germline values: CDR1 SGHNT, CDR2 YYREEE (reference sequence). This CDR3 is built from 13 residues. Measured with immunoSEQ multiplex PCR; TCRdb has only the in-frame clones, and not every one. The sample lists under 200,000 clones, 80% to 90% occurring once. This rearrangement joins TRBV5-4 to TRBJ2-5; D unresolved. The TCR sequence derives from a man in his 60s with acute or convalescent COVID-19. The sample was peripheral blood. The CDR3 loop is CASSLPSQETQYF. CDR3 nucleotide sequence: TGTGCCAGCAGCTTGCCCAGCCAAGAGACCCAGTACTTC.